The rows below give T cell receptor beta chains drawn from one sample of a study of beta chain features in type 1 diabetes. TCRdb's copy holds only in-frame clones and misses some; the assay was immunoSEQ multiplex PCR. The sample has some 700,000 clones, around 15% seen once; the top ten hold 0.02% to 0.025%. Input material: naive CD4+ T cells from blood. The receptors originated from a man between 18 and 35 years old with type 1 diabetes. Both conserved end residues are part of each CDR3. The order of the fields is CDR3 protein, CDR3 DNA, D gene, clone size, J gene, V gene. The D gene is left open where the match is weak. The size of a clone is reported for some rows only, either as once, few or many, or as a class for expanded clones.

CAITPGTGNTGELFF	TGTGCCATCACCCCAGGAACAGGGAACACCGGGGAGCTGTTTTTT	NA	few	TRBJ2-2	TRBV10-3
CASSPRQFYGYTF	TGTGCCAGCAGCCCCCGACAGTTCTATGGCTACACCTTC	NA	NA	TRBJ1-2	TRBV27
CASRLGTEAFF	TGTGCCAGCAGACTCGGGACTGAAGCTTTCTTT	NA	few	TRBJ1-1	TRBV6-5
CASSSLGANYGYTF	TGTGCCAGCAGTTCCCTGGGGGCTAACTATGGCTACACCTTC	NA	few	TRBJ1-2	TRBV28
CASSVGLATGEQYF	TGTGCCAGCAGCGTAGGTCTAGCGACGGGGGAGCAGTACTTC	NA	few	TRBJ2-7	TRBV9
CASSLGRGYTGELFF	TGTGCTAGCAGCTTGGGTCGGGGTTACACCGGGGAGCTGTTTTTT	NA	NA	TRBJ2-2	TRBV7-7
CASSPGVGAQHF	TGTGCCAGCAGTCCAGGGGTAGGGGCCCAGCATTTT	NA	NA	TRBJ1-5	TRBV28
CASSPPLGVRNTEAFF	TGTGCCAGCAGCCCTCCTCTCGGGGTCAGAAACACTGAAGCTTTCTTT	NA	NA	TRBJ1-1	TRBV7-9
CSASPDNEQFF	TGCAGTGCTTCCCCCGACAATGAGCAGTTCTTC	NA	NA	TRBJ2-1	TRBV20-1
CASSYIQGYGYTF	TGTGCCAGCAGTTACATACAGGGCTATGGCTACACCTTC	NA	few	TRBJ1-2	TRBV6-5
CASSQPAGRSTGELFF	TGTGCCAGCAGCCAGCCGGCAGGGCGCAGCACCGGGGAGCTGTTTTTT	NA	NA	TRBJ2-2	TRBV5-4
CSVESGQIQETQYF	TGCAGCGTTGAATCAGGGCAGATCCAAGAGACCCAGTACTTC	NA	NA	TRBJ2-5	TRBV29-1
CASSERGREVDNSPLHF	TGTGCCAGCAGTGAAAGGGGAAGAGAGGTGGATAATTCACCCCTCCACTTT	NA	NA	TRBJ1-6	TRBV2
CASSQEPGGPGANVLTF	TGTGCCAGCAGCCAAGAACCCGGCGGGCCTGGGGCCAACGTCCTGACTTTC	NA	NA	TRBJ2-6	TRBV4-2
CASSDPSGARNIQYF	TGTGCCAGCAGTGACCCTTCGGGGGCCAGGAACATTCAGTACTTC	NA	NA	TRBJ2-4	TRBV2
CASSQGGVAEQFF	TGCGCCAGCAGCCAAGGTGGAGTGGCTGAGCAGTTCTTC	NA	NA	TRBJ2-1	TRBV4-1
CASSSLGLADYNEQFF	TGCGCCAGCAGCTCACTGGGACTAGCGGACTACAATGAGCAGTTCTTC	TRBD2	few	TRBJ2-1	TRBV5-1
CAWSVGGVDTEAFF	TGTGCCTGGAGTGTGGGTGGGGTGGACACTGAAGCTTTCTTT	NA	NA	TRBJ1-1	TRBV30
CSVPTVGNEKLFF	TGCAGCGTTCCGACAGTGGGTAATGAAAAACTGTTTTTT	NA	NA	TRBJ1-4	TRBV29-1
CASSGQVGNTIYF	TGTGCCAGCAGTGGGCAAGTTGGAAACACCATATATTTT	NA	NA	TRBJ1-3	TRBV2
CASSKAGGETQYF	TGTGCCAGCAGCAAAGCGGGGGGGGAGACCCAGTACTTC	TRBD2	NA	TRBJ2-5	TRBV2
CATSRDASPNQPQHF	TGTGCCACCAGCAGAGATGCGTCCCCCAATCAGCCCCAGCATTTT	NA	few	TRBJ1-5	TRBV15
CASSSQGAGDTQYF	TGTGCCAGCAGCTCACAGGGGGCAGGGGATACGCAGTATTTT	TRBD1	NA	TRBJ2-3	TRBV6-5
CASSSWAEETQYF	TGTGCCAGTAGTAGTTGGGCGGAAGAGACCCAGTACTTC	NA	NA	TRBJ2-5	TRBV19
CATQQDMVGNEQFF	TGTGCCACGCAACAGGACATGGTTGGCAATGAGCAGTTCTTC	NA	few	TRBJ2-1	TRBV5-6
CASSAQGPNHLDEQFF	TGTGCCAGCAGTGCCCAGGGGCCAAACCACCTCGATGAGCAGTTCTTC	NA	NA	TRBJ2-1	TRBV2
CASSLNRETEAFF	TGTGCCAGCAGCTTAAACAGGGAGACTGAAGCTTTCTTT	NA	NA	TRBJ1-1	TRBV7-3
CASSRTSNSPLHF	TGTGCCAGCAGTCGGACAAGTAATTCACCCCTCCACTTT	NA	few	TRBJ1-6	TRBV6-5
CAISPSSGHLEKLFF	TGTGCCATCAGTCCGTCTTCGGGACACCTTGAAAAACTGTTTTTT	NA	NA	TRBJ1-4	TRBV10-3
CASSQDRGLAGQGLTGDTQYF	TGTGCCAGCAGCCAAGATCGGGGACTAGCGGGCCAGGGTCTCACGGGAGATACGCAGTATTTT	TRBD2	few	TRBJ2-3	TRBV4-2